A selection of T cell receptor beta chains follows, all from one sample in a study of blood T cell repertoires in COVID-19. Sequencing used immunoSEQ multiplex PCR; TCRdb keeps in-frame clones, though not all of them. The table lists a few hundred thousand clones, around four fifths of them singletons. The sample consisted of PBMCs or T cells enriched from blood (not recorded which). The receptors come from a man aged 40-49 years who had recovered from COVID-19. The CDR3 runs from the conserved cysteine through the conserved F or W. The order of the fields is CDR3 length, D gene, V gene, J gene, clone size, CDR3 DNA, CDR3 protein. The D gene is left open where the match is weak. The size entry is marked missing in some rows and otherwise reads once, few, many or a size class.

CDR3 length: 18
D gene: TRBD1
V gene: TRBV5-6
J gene: TRBJ1-4
clone size: few
CDR3 DNA: TGTGCCAGCAGCTCCCTCATACGGAAGACAGGGGGTAATGAAAAGCTGTTTTTT
CDR3 protein: CASSSLIRKTGGNEKLFF

CDR3 length: 19
D gene: TRBD2
V gene: TRBV6-2/TRBV6-3
J gene: TRBJ2-7
clone size: .
CDR3 DNA: TGTGCCAGCAGTTACTCTTCTAGCGGGAGGGCCGAAGTCTCCTACGAGCAGTACTTC
CDR3 protein: CASSYSSSGRAEVSYEQYF

CDR3 length: 14
D gene: .
V gene: TRBV7-9
J gene: TRBJ1-1
clone size: few
CDR3 DNA: TGTGCCAGCAGCCACTGGACAGAGAACACTGAAGCTTTCTTT
CDR3 protein: CASSHWTENTEAFF

CDR3 length: 15
D gene: .
V gene: TRBV5-6
J gene: TRBJ2-1
clone size: .
CDR3 DNA: TGTGCCAGCAGCGAGACTCCTCAGGGCTACAATGAGCAGTTCTTC
CDR3 protein: CASSETPQGYNEQFF

CDR3 length: 13
D gene: .
V gene: TRBV5-1
J gene: TRBJ2-7
clone size: .
CDR3 DNA: TGCGCCAGCAGCTTGACAGTTTCCTACGAGCAGTACTTC
CDR3 protein: CASSLTVSYEQYF

CDR3 length: 15
D gene: .
V gene: TRBV7-9
J gene: TRBJ1-5
clone size: few
CDR3 DNA: TGTGCCAGCAGCTATATGGGGGCAACAAATCAGCCCCAGCATTTT
CDR3 protein: CASSYMGATNQPQHF

CDR3 length: 17
D gene: .
V gene: TRBV9
J gene: TRBJ1-1
clone size: .
CDR3 DNA: TGTGCCAGCAGCGTAGCGTTAGCCGGGACTGCGAACACTGAAGCTTTCTTT
CDR3 protein: CASSVALAGTANTEAFF

CDR3 length: 11
D gene: .
V gene: TRBV30
J gene: TRBJ2-1
clone size: .
CDR3 DNA: TGTGCCTGGAGCGGGGACAATGAGCAGTTCTTC
CDR3 protein: CAWSGDNEQFF

CDR3 length: 12
D gene: .
V gene: TRBV3-1/TRBV3-2
J gene: TRBJ1-1
clone size: .
CDR3 DNA: TGTGCCAGCAGCGGGGCGGTTCTTGAAGCTTTCTTT
CDR3 protein: CASSGAVLEAFF

CDR3 length: 14
D gene: .
V gene: TRBV19
J gene: TRBJ1-3
clone size: few
CDR3 DNA: TGTGCCAGTAGTACAGGGAAGGACGGAAACACCATATATTTT
CDR3 protein: CASSTGKDGNTIYF

CDR3 length: 17
D gene: TRBD1
V gene: TRBV19
J gene: TRBJ1-5
clone size: many
CDR3 DNA: TGTGCCAGTAGTGACCCGCGACAGGGGAGTTGGCGGCAGCCCCAGCATTTT
CDR3 protein: CASSDPRQGSWRQPQHF

CDR3 length: 13
D gene: .
V gene: TRBV6-6
J gene: TRBJ2-1
clone size: .
CDR3 DNA: TGTGCCAGCAGTTACTCGGGGCAGAATGAGCAGTTCTTC
CDR3 protein: CASSYSGQNEQFF

CDR3 length: 16
D gene: TRBD1
V gene: TRBV30
J gene: TRBJ1-2
clone size: .
CDR3 DNA: TGTGCCTGGAGTGTTATTCGAACAGGGGGGGCCTATGGCTACACCTTC
CDR3 protein: CAWSVIRTGGAYGYTF

CDR3 length: 13
D gene: .
V gene: TRBV9
J gene: TRBJ2-3
clone size: .
CDR3 DNA: TGTGCCAGCTCTACGGGGGGCATGGATACGCAGTATTTT
CDR3 protein: CASSTGGMDTQYF

CDR3 length: 15
D gene: .
V gene: TRBV27
J gene: TRBJ2-7
clone size: .
CDR3 DNA: TGTGCCAGCAGTTTAATACTAGGCGGGCCCTACGAGCAGTACTTC
CDR3 protein: CASSLILGGPYEQYF

CDR3 length: 13
D gene: .
V gene: TRBV7-9
J gene: TRBJ2-5
clone size: .
CDR3 DNA: TGTGCCAGCAGGAGGGTAGGGGGAGAGACCCAGTACTTC
CDR3 protein: CASRRVGGETQYF

CDR3 length: 14
D gene: .
V gene: TRBV19
J gene: TRBJ2-1
clone size: .
CDR3 DNA: TGTGCCAGTAGTTTATACTTGGGCCTTAATGAGCAGTTCTTC
CDR3 protein: CASSLYLGLNEQFF

CDR3 length: 15
D gene: .
V gene: TRBV7-3
J gene: TRBJ2-2
clone size: .
CDR3 DNA: TGTGCCAGCAGCTTTACAGGGTCCGGGGCCGGGGAGCTGTTTTTT
CDR3 protein: CASSFTGSGAGELFF

CDR3 length: 17
D gene: .
V gene: TRBV6-1
J gene: TRBJ1-5
clone size: .
CDR3 DNA: TGTGCCAGCAGTGAAAGGGCAGGCGGAGGGGCCAATCAGCCCCAGCATTTT
CDR3 protein: CASSERAGGGANQPQHF

CDR3 length: 15
D gene: TRBD2
V gene: TRBV19
J gene: TRBJ2-3
clone size: .
CDR3 DNA: TGTGCCAGTAGTATGCTAGCGGGGGGCACAGATACGCAGTATTTT
CDR3 protein: CASSMLAGGTDTQYF

CDR3 length: 15
D gene: TRBD2
V gene: TRBV3-1/TRBV3-2
J gene: TRBJ2-7
clone size: .
CDR3 DNA: TGTGCCAGCAGCCTCACTAGCGGGAGTTTCCACGAGCAGTACTTC
CDR3 protein: CASSLTSGSFHEQYF

CDR3 length: 19
D gene: TRBD1
V gene: TRBV7-3
J gene: TRBJ2-1
clone size: .
CDR3 DNA: TGTGCCAGCAGCTTACGACGGGACAGGGGTGGGGACTCCTACAATGAGCAGTTCTTC
CDR3 protein: CASSLRRDRGGDSYNEQFF

CDR3 length: 14
D gene: .
V gene: TRBV6-5
J gene: TRBJ1-6
clone size: .
CDR3 DNA: TGTGCCGCGCGGGAGGACCGAGTTAATTCACCCCTCCACTTT
CDR3 protein: CAAREDRVNSPLHF

CDR3 length: 15
D gene: .
V gene: TRBV19
J gene: TRBJ1-5
clone size: .
CDR3 DNA: TGTGCCAGTAGTATAGGTGGGAGCCCCAATCAGCCCCAGCATTTT
CDR3 protein: CASSIGGSPNQPQHF

CDR3 length: 15
D gene: TRBD1
V gene: TRBV4-1
J gene: TRBJ1-1
clone size: few
CDR3 DNA: TGCGCCAGCAGCCTCCGGGACAGGGAGAACACTGAAGCTTTCTTT
CDR3 protein: CASSLRDRENTEAFF

CDR3 length: 17
D gene: .
V gene: TRBV27
J gene: TRBJ1-5
clone size: .
CDR3 DNA: TGTGCCAGCAGCTTGGAGGGACCCATATATAGCAATCAGCCCCAGCATTTT
CDR3 protein: CASSLEGPIYSNQPQHF

CDR3 length: 14
D gene: .
V gene: TRBV2
J gene: TRBJ2-1
clone size: .
CDR3 DNA: TGTGCCAGCAGTGTGGGACACCGCTACAATGAGCAGTTCTTC
CDR3 protein: CASSVGHRYNEQFF

CDR3 length: 14
D gene: TRBD1
V gene: TRBV11-2
J gene: TRBJ1-2
clone size: .
CDR3 DNA: TGTGCCAGCAGCTTAGTTCAGGGGGCAGCTGGCTACACCTTC
CDR3 protein: CASSLVQGAAGYTF

CDR3 length: 14
D gene: TRBD1
V gene: TRBV30
J gene: TRBJ1-1
clone size: once
CDR3 DNA: TGTGCCTGGAGTAGCTGGACAGGGGATTCTGAAGCTTTCTTT
CDR3 protein: CAWSSWTGDSEAFF

CDR3 length: 15
D gene: TRBD1
V gene: TRBV10-3
J gene: TRBJ2-2
clone size: .
CDR3 DNA: TGTGCCAGCCAACCCGGACAGGGGCAGACCGGGGAGCTGTTTTTT
CDR3 protein: CASQPGQGQTGELFF

CDR3 length: 12
D gene: .
V gene: TRBV18
J gene: TRBJ2-3
clone size: .
CDR3 DNA: TGTGCCAGCTCACCATCCGCAGATACGCAGTATTTT
CDR3 protein: CASSPSADTQYF

CDR3 length: 13
D gene: TRBD1
V gene: TRBV10-1
J gene: TRBJ1-4
clone size: .
CDR3 DNA: TGCGCCAGCAGTGAGTCGGGGACAGGGAAACTGTTTTTT
CDR3 protein: CASSESGTGKLFF

CDR3 length: 17
D gene: TRBD2
V gene: TRBV7-2
J gene: TRBJ2-1
clone size: .
CDR3 DNA: TGTGCCAGCAGCTTCAGTAGCGGGGGCTCCCCCTACAATGAGCAGTTCTTC
CDR3 protein: CASSFSSGGSPYNEQFF

CDR3 length: 13
D gene: TRBD1
V gene: TRBV3-1/TRBV3-2
J gene: TRBJ2-7
clone size: .
CDR3 DNA: TGTGCCAGCAGCTCTCAGGGGGCCCTCGAGCAGTACTTC
CDR3 protein: CASSSQGALEQYF

CDR3 length: 15
D gene: TRBD1
V gene: TRBV5-4
J gene: TRBJ2-5
clone size: few
CDR3 DNA: TGTGCCAGCAGCCGGCGGACAGGGGGGCAAGAGACCCAGTACTTC
CDR3 protein: CASSRRTGGQETQYF

CDR3 length: 16
D gene: TRBD1
V gene: TRBV7-9
J gene: TRBJ1-1
clone size: .
CDR3 DNA: TGTGCCAGCAGCTTGGGACAAGGGGGCACGAACACTGAAGCTTTCTTT
CDR3 protein: CASSLGQGGTNTEAFF

CDR3 length: 16
D gene: TRBD1
V gene: TRBV18
J gene: TRBJ2-5
clone size: .
CDR3 DNA: TGTGCCAGCTCACCCAACAGGGGGTATACTCAAGAGACCCAGTACTTC
CDR3 protein: CASSPNRGYTQETQYF

CDR3 length: 15
D gene: .
V gene: TRBV18
J gene: TRBJ2-2
clone size: .
CDR3 DNA: TGTGCCAGCTCACCTCAATACTCGTACACCGGGGAGCTGTTTTTT
CDR3 protein: CASSPQYSYTGELFF

CDR3 length: 15
D gene: TRBD1
V gene: TRBV6-5
J gene: TRBJ1-2
clone size: .
CDR3 DNA: TGTGCCAGCAGTTACGGAAGACAGGGGAATGGGGGCTACACCTTC
CDR3 protein: CASSYGRQGNGGYTF

CDR3 length: 13
D gene: .
V gene: TRBV19
J gene: TRBJ1-1
clone size: .
CDR3 DNA: TGTGCCAGTAGTATAGATATCACGGTTGAAGCTTTCTTT
CDR3 protein: CASSIDITVEAFF

CDR3 length: 14
D gene: .
V gene: TRBV24-1
J gene: TRBJ1-5
clone size: few
CDR3 DNA: TGTGCCACCCCGGATGGGAGTTGGTGTCAGCCCCAGCATTTT
CDR3 protein: CATPDGSWCQPQHF

CDR3 length: 17
D gene: .
V gene: TRBV12-5
J gene: TRBJ2-4
clone size: .
CDR3 DNA: TGTGCTAGTGCCGCCCCTGGGACAACCCTAGCCAAAAACATTCAGTACTTC
CDR3 protein: CASAAPGTTLAKNIQYF

CDR3 length: 18
D gene: TRBD2
V gene: TRBV5-1
J gene: TRBJ2-3
clone size: few
CDR3 DNA: TGCGCCAGTTACTTCTCAGGGACTAGCGTTCCTAGCACAGATACGCAGTATTTT
CDR3 protein: CASYFSGTSVPSTDTQYF

CDR3 length: 14
D gene: .
V gene: TRBV24-1
J gene: TRBJ2-1
clone size: .
CDR3 DNA: TGTGCCACCAGCGGGGGGCCCTCCTACAATGAGCAGTTCTTC
CDR3 protein: CATSGGPSYNEQFF

CDR3 length: 17
D gene: .
V gene: TRBV11-2
J gene: TRBJ2-7
clone size: .
CDR3 DNA: TGTGCCAGCAGTTCCGGTCGAGCCGGGTCCCTAGCCCACGAGCAGTACTTC
CDR3 protein: CASSSGRAGSLAHEQYF

CDR3 length: 14
D gene: .
V gene: TRBV30
J gene: TRBJ2-1
clone size: .
CDR3 DNA: TGTGCCCTGGAAAAGGAGGGCCACTACAATGAGCAGTTCTTC
CDR3 protein: CALEKEGHYNEQFF

CDR3 length: 15
D gene: .
V gene: TRBV6-5
J gene: TRBJ1-1
clone size: .
CDR3 DNA: TGTGCCAGCAGTTACTCTAGGGGTGTAGGAACTGAAGCTTTCTTT
CDR3 protein: CASSYSRGVGTEAFF

CDR3 length: 12
D gene: .
V gene: TRBV5-1
J gene: TRBJ2-7
clone size: .
CDR3 DNA: TGCGCCAGCAGCCTCCACCCGGGCGAGCAGTACTTC
CDR3 protein: CASSLHPGEQYF

CDR3 length: 16
D gene: TRBD1
V gene: TRBV28
J gene: TRBJ1-5
clone size: .
CDR3 DNA: TGTGCCAGCAGTTTAGTGGGGACAGGGGGCAATCAGCCCCAGCATTTT
CDR3 protein: CASSLVGTGGNQPQHF

CDR3 length: 15
D gene: TRBD1
V gene: TRBV4-1
J gene: TRBJ2-1
clone size: few
CDR3 DNA: TGCGCCAGCAGCTCAGGACAGGGGGCCTACAATGAGCAGTTCTTC
CDR3 protein: CASSSGQGAYNEQFF

CDR3 length: 16
D gene: TRBD1
V gene: TRBV10-3
J gene: TRBJ2-7
clone size: .
CDR3 DNA: TGTGCCATCAGTGAGCCGGGACAGGGGAAAGTAGGCGAGCAGTACTTC
CDR3 protein: CAISEPGQGKVGEQYF

CDR3 length: 14
D gene: TRBD1
V gene: TRBV5-1
J gene: TRBJ2-7
clone size: .
CDR3 DNA: TGCGCCAGCAGCCCCCGGGACAGTAACTACGAGCAGTACTTC
CDR3 protein: CASSPRDSNYEQYF

CDR3 length: 15
D gene: TRBD1
V gene: TRBV19
J gene: TRBJ2-5
clone size: .
CDR3 DNA: TGTGCCAGTAGTTTTCGACCGACAGGGGTGGAGACCCAGTACTTC
CDR3 protein: CASSFRPTGVETQYF

CDR3 length: 12
D gene: .
V gene: TRBV9
J gene: TRBJ1-2
clone size: .
CDR3 DNA: TGTGCCAGCAGCGCCCTAGGCTATGGCTACACCTTC
CDR3 protein: CASSALGYGYTF